The 5 T cell receptor beta chains below were found in one sample sequenced in a study of regulatory T cells in long-lasting Graves disease. Time point reported: newly diagnosed GD, antithyroid drugs for less than 3 months. Researchers made the TCR library from RNA that was extracted from PBMCs. Sequencing libraries for TCR beta were prepared with iRepertoire HTBI primers and Arm-PCR of CDR3 regions. TCRdb re-analysed the multiplex PCR reads in MiXCR, keeping a single row per CDR3 protein. The table lists approximately 470,000 distinct CDR3 sequences, around 16% of them singletons. This sample was also put to use in a study of T cells in Graves' hyperthyroidism and ophthalmopathy.

Here the sequenced sample was peripheral blood mononuclear cells (PBMCs), taken at new diagnosis, from a patient treated with antithyroid drugs. The source of these receptors is a man aged 35 to 55 with Graves disease.

This clonotype was seen repeatedly, ten times or more. The chain has TRBV28 and TRBJ1-6, with a weak D call TRBD1 (6 bases). Looked up from germline, CDR1 is MDHEN and CDR2 is SYDVKM. The CDR3 sequence is 13 residues long. V was shortened by 9 bases and J by 10 bases, with 16 bases between the two germline ends. The CDR3 coding sequence is TGTGCCAGTACCCGGGACACGGGGTCACCCCTCCACTTT. Translated: CASTRDTGSPLHF.

In its sample, this clonotype was seen a few times. The V gene is TRBV25-1, the J gene TRBJ2-3; D call uncertain. This CDR3 region has 10 residues. The germline V gene encodes CDR1 MGHDK and CDR2 SYGVNS. V was shortened by 6 bases and J by 15 bases, with 13 bases between the two germline ends. The CDR3: CASSPETGYF. Here the CDR3 DNA reads TGTGCCAGCAGCCCGGAGACGGGCTATTTT.

In the case of this clonotype: This may be a read error, as it is one base from a much larger clone. The chain couples TRBV20-1 to TRBJ2-1; D perhaps matches TRBD2 (6 bases). This CDR3 region has 12 residues. Trimming cost V 3 bases and J 5 bases, with 8 bases left between them. In germline, CDR1 is DFQATT, CDR2 SNEGSKA (reference sequence). The CDR3: CSASGSDNEQFF. DNA for the CDR3: TGCAGTGCTAGCGGGAGTGACAATGAGCAGTTCTTC.

This clonotype was counted between two and nine times. The V call is TRBV27, the J call TRBJ1-2; TRBD1 matches 9 bases. From germline, CDR1 is MNHEY and CDR2 SMNVEV (reference sequence). CDR3 size: 15 residues. The trim removed 2 bases at V and 2 bases at J, leaving 3 bases unmatched. The CDR3 region has the DNA TGTGCCAGCAGTTTAATTGGACAGGGGAACTATGGCTACACCTTC. Its translation is CASSLIGQGNYGYTF.

This clonotype has more than one count but fewer than ten. In DNA, the CDR3 is TGTGCCAGCAGACAAAGTTACTCTGGGGCCAACGTCCTGACTTTC. This codes for CASRQSYSGANVLTF. This chain links TRBV7-9 with TRBJ2-6; D ambiguous. Trimming cost V 6 bases and J 0 bases, with 9 bases left between them. CDR1 and CDR2 (germline): SEHNR, FQNEAQ (reference sequence). This CDR3 spans 15 amino acids.